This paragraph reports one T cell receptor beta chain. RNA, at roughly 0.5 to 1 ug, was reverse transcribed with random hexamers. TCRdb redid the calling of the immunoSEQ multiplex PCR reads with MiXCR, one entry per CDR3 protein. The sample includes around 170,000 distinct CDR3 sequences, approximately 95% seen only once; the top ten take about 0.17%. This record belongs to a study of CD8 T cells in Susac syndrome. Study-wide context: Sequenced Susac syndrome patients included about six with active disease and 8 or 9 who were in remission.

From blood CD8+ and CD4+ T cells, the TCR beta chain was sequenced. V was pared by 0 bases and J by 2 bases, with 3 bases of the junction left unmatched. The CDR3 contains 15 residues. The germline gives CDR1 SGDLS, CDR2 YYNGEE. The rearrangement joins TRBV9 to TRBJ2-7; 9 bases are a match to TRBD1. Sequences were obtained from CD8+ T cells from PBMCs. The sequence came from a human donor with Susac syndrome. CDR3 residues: CASSVAGQGPYEQYF. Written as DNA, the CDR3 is TGTGCCAGCAGCGTAGCGGGACAGGGACCCTACGAGCAGTACTTC.